This T cell receptor (beta chain) derives from a study of cytomegalovirus exposure and HLA in healthy donors (dated by TCRdb to between 2016 and 2019). Concerning the study at large: In an earlier analysis of roughly 590 of the donors, roughly 300 Gb of sequence data and roughly 100 million unique TCR beta sequences from 180 million or so T cells were reported. A later analysis re-examined previously published TCR beta repertoires from more than 550 donors and added high-resolution HLA genotyping to investigate patterns of TCR occurrence. Roughly 300 gigabases of sequencing data and around 90 million unique TCR sequences made up an early release that covered 640 HLA-typed donors. The T cell repertoires of 666 subjects were profiled by immunosequencing and related to cytomegalovirus serostatus. HLA typing covered class I and class II loci at four-digit resolution. Among the approximately 400 genotyped donors, around 81% belonged to the genetic ancestry cluster associated with self-reported Caucasian donors. Every repertoire in the discovery cohort had been generated on one and the same sequencing platform. In a later genetic analysis, genome-wide SNP genotypes for about 55% of the roughly 700 donors were used, and that subset was treated as a discovery cohort. The aim of the study was to test whether cataloging public T cell receptors could identify signatures of past pathogen exposure. Alongside the repertoire data, information on donor age, sex, ethnicity and CMV serostatus was compiled. Across about 380 genotyped donors of the cohort, an average of about 240,000 unique TCR beta nucleotide sequences per donor were sequenced, and approximately 17% of those sequences were non-productive. Because of strong linkage in the cohort, a handful of DR-DQ haplotypes were treated as single units for association and clustering. Along with the roughly 610-subject first cohort, a separate validation cohort of around 120 different subjects was used. An earlier analysis of fewer than 750 of the donors used high-throughput TCR beta sequencing to judge whether each TCR beta V gene segment behaved as functional or pseudogenic. Rather than using new phenotypic data, the later analysis identified candidate immune exposures from TCR beta sequences and from how often those sequences occurred across donors. High-throughput TCR immunosequencing, statistical association of individual TCRs with disease status, and machine learning were combined to predict cytomegalovirus infection status. Typing coverage differed by locus: A, B, C, DRB1 and DQB1 were typed in roughly 620-630 donors, DQA1 in 522, DPA1 in roughly 590, and DPB1 in roughly 470. Results the study describes overall, beyond this receptor: A further reported finding was that TCR beta sequences accurately predicted the HLA-A and HLA-B alleles for most subjects in the first cohort. According to a later analysis, parvovirus B19, influenza, CMV and Epstein-Barr virus appeared linked to several top co-occurrence clusters. In a later analysis, the rate of TCR association differed among HLA loci, with DRB1 alleles having the most associated TCRs and HLA-C alleles having the fewest. The cohort was sequenced for TCR beta chains only, and without alpha or paired-chain data the features that could be detected were limited. Cytomegalovirus status was reported to be diagnosed by the classifier with high specificity and sensitivity in both the original and validation cohorts. When HLA alleles, especially DR and DQ, strongly co-occurred, attributing TCR associations to individual alleles was difficult. An earlier analysis of roughly 570 of the donors showed that most TCR beta V segments appeared in productive rearrangements either about 90% or about 30% of the time, which broadly matched IMGT annotations. An association between a missense DCLRE1C variant and V-gene and J-gene trimming of TCR beta chains was found in a later genetic analysis and replicated in an independent cohort. Because HLA typing was unavailable for some donors at each locus, only the typed subset was used in association tests. Linkage disequilibrium might explain the correlated functional status among segregating V segments, but an unknown experimental factor could not be ruled out. The only immune exposure information available for the cohort was CMV serostatus. Most TCR sequences were seen in very few donors, while some public TCRs were found in many individuals. A later analysis found that HLA-associated TCR beta chains were more clonally expanded and had lower generation probabilities than equally common non-associated chains. The 87-base-pair reads could not distinguish some IMGT-functional V segments, including TRBV6-2 and TRBV6-3, so those segments were excluded. A cluster of highly shared sequence variants was judged likely to be a technical artifact of the sequencing pipeline. The study gave a list of 150 to 200 TCR beta chains associated with cytomegalovirus. Some 15 rarely observed V segments, including chromosome 9 orphons, were excluded from the earlier analysis of approximately 500 of the donors because counts were too low. In a later analysis, most CMV-associated TCR beta chains were found to appear HLA-restricted, with HLA associations seemingly driven largely by CMV exposure. Sequencing depth was assumed to be roughly uniform across donors in the presence/absence analyses, though that assumption may not hold. Specific HLA alleles were associated with 18,000 or so TCR beta sequences at a false discovery rate of 0.05 in a later analysis. In a later genetic analysis, fewer N-insertions in productive TCRs were reported among donors in an Asian-associated ancestry cluster than the approximately 630-donor mean. It was suggested by the authors that the approach could potentially be generalized to other disease states and immunological phenotypes. In vitro tests confirmed that a few of the cytomegalovirus-associated TCR beta chains recognize cytomegalovirus antigens.

V and J lose 5 bases and 1 base, and a span of 14 bases separates them. Reading from cysteine to phenylalanine, the CDR3 counts 14 amino acids. Of all the DNA, just the CDR3 is kept, 42 bases in frame from base 1. CDR1 and CDR2 were assigned from the germline V gene as SQVTM and ANQGSEA. The receptor library was made with the immunoSEQ multiplex PCR assay. For the multiplex PCR, a mixture combining 60 forward primers for TCR Vbeta segments and 13 reverse primers for TCR Jbeta segments was used. Amplification of the CDR3 region of rearranged TCR beta genes was performed with a multiplex PCR assay on genomic DNA. The Illumina HiSeq System was used to sequence the amplified TCR beta libraries as 87-base-pair reads. Turning to the authors' computational methods: A later analysis tallied around 82 million unique TCR beta chains across the 666 repertoires, and approximately 12 million of those chains were shared by two or more donors. Raw reads were error-corrected and collapsed into unique sequences with a nearest-neighbor algorithm that merged closely related sequences to remove PCR and sequencing errors. To assign V, D and J gene segments, CDR3 sequences were aligned to IMGT reference sequences. For a sequence to be retained, at least a six-nucleotide match to both a V gene segment and a J gene segment was required. Rearrangements were called productive when the CDR3 lacked stop codons and stayed in frame with V and J; all others were non-productive. Following IMGT convention, CDR3 was defined as the stretch from the second conserved V-encoded cysteine to the conserved J-encoded phenylalanine. In an earlier analysis of 587 of the donors, sequences lacking an unambiguous match to a single V gene segment were excluded. An earlier analysis of 587 of the donors classified V segments as functional when productive rearrangements were above 56.7% and as segregating when the standard deviation between donors was above 5%. A statistical classification framework was built for diagnosing cytomegalovirus status from the catalog of TCR beta chain sequences. In a later analysis, TCR nucleotide sequences were compared against IMGT/GENE-DB human TR gene sequences so that V and J genes could be assigned. The TCRdist pipeline was used in a later analysis to assign CDR3 sequences and most-parsimonious VDJ recombination scenarios. In a later analysis, every TCR beta chain was defined by the combination of its CDR3 amino acid sequence and its V-gene family, and reads without a unique V-gene family were dropped. In a later analysis, nearly 600 highly shared, low-generation-probability nucleotide sequences were removed to address suspected cross-contamination and a sequencing artifact. For each public chain, a later analysis derived a clonal expansion index from normalized ranks of inferred template counts within each repertoire. A later analysis computed generation probabilities with a VDJ recombination model fitted to out-of-frame rearrangements, and checked the results against IGoR. Hypergeometric tests were used in a later analysis to score TCR-TCR, TCR-HLA and TCR-CMV co-occurrence, with a repertoire-size bias correction applied to the TCR pairs. False discovery rates were estimated in a later analysis by permuting HLA or CMV assignments 20 times. A later analysis grouped co-occurring TCRs with DBSCAN, adding TCRdist sequence similarity when clustering within HLA-allele-positive subsets. Co-occurrence clustering excluded repertoires with fewer than 30,000 or more than 120,000 public chains, plus five with anomalous nucleotide sharing. Imported from immuneACCESS, the table was reduced by TCRdb to in-frame sequences with V and J called. These copies leave out some clones; in studies compared against another copy, an unresolved V gene accounts for under half, and the cause of the remainder is not known. From that table come the V and J calls and clone size; the DNA was used to work out D and trimming. This sample has fewer than 130,000 clones in its table, and approximately 79% of those were observed once. About 6.8% of the sample lies in the top ten.

In total, roughly 710 healthy bone marrow donors made up the cohort. Cohort members were all nominally healthy when sampled, although unrecorded immune exposures were likely present. The donor was CMV seropositive and belonged to the group of 270 or so seropositive cohort members. A peripheral blood sample was collected from each donor, and TCR beta sequencing was performed on peripheral blood mononuclear cells. The Qiagen DNeasy Blood Extraction Kit was used to extract genomic DNA from the blood cell samples. Of note for this clone: This receptor's antigen is unknown. Base qualities are not at hand, and no much larger clone is one base apart.

The sequenced sample consisted of PBMCs. The source is a young man in good health and CMV-seropositive. The chain is encoded by TRBV29-1 joined to TRBJ1-1; the best D guess is TRBD1, with 5 bases matching. The nucleotide sequence is TGCAGCGTTTCAAGCGACGGGGGGAACACTGAAGCTTTCTTT. This sequence encodes CSVSSDGGNTEAFF.